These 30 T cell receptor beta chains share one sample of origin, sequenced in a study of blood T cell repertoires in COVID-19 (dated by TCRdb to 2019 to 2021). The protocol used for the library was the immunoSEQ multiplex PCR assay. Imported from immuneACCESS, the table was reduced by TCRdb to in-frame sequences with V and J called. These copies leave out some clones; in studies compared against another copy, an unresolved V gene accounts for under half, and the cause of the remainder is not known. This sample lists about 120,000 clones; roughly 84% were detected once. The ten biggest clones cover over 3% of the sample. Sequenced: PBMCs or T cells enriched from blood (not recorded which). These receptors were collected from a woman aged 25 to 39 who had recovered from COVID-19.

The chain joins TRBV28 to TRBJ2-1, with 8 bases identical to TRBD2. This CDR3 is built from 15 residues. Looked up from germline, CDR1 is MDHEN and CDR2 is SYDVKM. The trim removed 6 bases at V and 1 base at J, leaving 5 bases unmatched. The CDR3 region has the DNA TGTGCCAGCAGAACGAGCGGGGGTTCCTACAATGAGCAGTTCTTC. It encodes CASRTSGGSYNEQFF.

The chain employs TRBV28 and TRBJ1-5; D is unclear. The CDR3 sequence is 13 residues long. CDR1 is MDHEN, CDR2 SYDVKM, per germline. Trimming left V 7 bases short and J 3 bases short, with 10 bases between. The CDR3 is CASTPFVNQPQHF. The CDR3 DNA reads TGTGCCAGCACCCCGTTTGTCAATCAGCCCCAGCATTTT.

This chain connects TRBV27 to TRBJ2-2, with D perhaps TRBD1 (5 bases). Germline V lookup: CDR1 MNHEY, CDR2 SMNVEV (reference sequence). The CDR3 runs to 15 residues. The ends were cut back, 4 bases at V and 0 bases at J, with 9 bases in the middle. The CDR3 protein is CASSWGRANTGELFF. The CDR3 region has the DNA TGTGCCAGCAGTTGGGGCAGGGCGAACACCGGGGAGCTGTTTTTT.

CDR3 amino acids: CASTNAGLATGELFF. In nucleotides, the CDR3 is TGTGCCAGCACCAACGCGGGACTAGCAACCGGGGAGCTGTTTTTT. The rearrangement links TRBV2 to TRBJ2-2, with 9 bases matching TRBD2. This CDR3 has 15 residues. Germline V lookup: CDR1 SNHLY, CDR2 FYNNEI. V was pared by 7 bases and J by 5 bases, with 8 bases of the junction left unmatched.

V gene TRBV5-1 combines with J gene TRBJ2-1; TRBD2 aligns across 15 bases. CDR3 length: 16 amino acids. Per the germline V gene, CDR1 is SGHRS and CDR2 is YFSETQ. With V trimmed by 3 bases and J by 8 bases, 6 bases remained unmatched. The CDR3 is CASSSGGLAGGYEQFF. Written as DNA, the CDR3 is TGCGCCAGCAGCTCAGGGGGACTAGCGGGAGGCTATGAGCAGTTCTTC.

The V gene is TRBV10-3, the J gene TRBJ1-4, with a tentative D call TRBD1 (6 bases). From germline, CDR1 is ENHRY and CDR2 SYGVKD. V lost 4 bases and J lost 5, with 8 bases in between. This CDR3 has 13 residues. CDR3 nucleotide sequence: TGTGCCATCAGTGTACAGGGAAATGAAAAACTGTTTTTT. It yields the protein CAISVQGNEKLFF.

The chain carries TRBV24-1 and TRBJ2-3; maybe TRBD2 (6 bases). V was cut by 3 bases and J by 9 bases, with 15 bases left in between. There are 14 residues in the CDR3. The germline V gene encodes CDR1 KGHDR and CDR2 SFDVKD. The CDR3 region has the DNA TGTGCCACCAGTGATCGGACGCTTGGGAGGACGCAGTATTTT. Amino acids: CATSDRTLGRTQYF.

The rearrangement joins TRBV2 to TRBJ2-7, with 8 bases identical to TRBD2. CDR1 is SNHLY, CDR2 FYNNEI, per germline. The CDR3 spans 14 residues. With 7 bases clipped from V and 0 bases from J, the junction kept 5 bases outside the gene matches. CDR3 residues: CASKYSGNSYEQYF. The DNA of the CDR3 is TGTGCCAGCAAGTATAGCGGGAACTCCTACGAGCAGTACTTC.

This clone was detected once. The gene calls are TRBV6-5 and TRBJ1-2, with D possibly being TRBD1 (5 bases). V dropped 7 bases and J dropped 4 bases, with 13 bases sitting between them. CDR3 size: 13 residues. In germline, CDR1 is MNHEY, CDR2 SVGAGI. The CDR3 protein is CASTEGVSYGYTF. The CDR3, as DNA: TGTGCCAGCACGGAAGGGGTCTCCTATGGCTACACCTTC.

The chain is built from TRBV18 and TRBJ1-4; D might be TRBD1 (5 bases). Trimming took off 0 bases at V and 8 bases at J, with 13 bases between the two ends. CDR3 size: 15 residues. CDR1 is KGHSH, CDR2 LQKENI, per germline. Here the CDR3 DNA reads TGTGCCAGCTCACCACCGGCAGGGAGGAGGGAAAAACTGTTTTTT. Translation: CASSPPAGRREKLFF.

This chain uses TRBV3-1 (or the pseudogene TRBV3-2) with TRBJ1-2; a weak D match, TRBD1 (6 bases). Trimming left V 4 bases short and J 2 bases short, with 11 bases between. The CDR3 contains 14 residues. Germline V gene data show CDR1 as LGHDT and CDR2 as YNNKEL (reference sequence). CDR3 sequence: CASSLDRENYGYTF. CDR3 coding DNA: TGTGCCAGCAGCCTGGACAGAGAAAACTATGGCTACACCTTC.

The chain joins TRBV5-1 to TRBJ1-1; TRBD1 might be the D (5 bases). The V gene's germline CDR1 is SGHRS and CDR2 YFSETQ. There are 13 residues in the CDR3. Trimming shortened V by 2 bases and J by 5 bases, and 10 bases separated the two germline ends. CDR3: CASSFRGGTEAFF. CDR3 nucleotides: TGCGCCAGCAGCTTCCGGGGGGGAACTGAAGCTTTCTTT.

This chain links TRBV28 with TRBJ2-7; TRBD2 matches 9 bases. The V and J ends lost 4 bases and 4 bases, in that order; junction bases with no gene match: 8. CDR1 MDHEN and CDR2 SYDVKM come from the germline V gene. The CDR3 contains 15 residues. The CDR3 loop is CASSSRREGRYEQYF. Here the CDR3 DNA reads TGTGCCAGCAGTTCAAGGCGGGAGGGCCGGTACGAGCAGTACTTC.

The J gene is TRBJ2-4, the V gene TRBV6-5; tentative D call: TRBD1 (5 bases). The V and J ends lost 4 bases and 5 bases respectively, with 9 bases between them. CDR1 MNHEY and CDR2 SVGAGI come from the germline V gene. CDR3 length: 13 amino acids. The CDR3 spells CASSLTVQNIQYF. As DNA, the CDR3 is TGTGCCAGCAGTTTGACAGTTCAAAACATTCAGTACTTC.

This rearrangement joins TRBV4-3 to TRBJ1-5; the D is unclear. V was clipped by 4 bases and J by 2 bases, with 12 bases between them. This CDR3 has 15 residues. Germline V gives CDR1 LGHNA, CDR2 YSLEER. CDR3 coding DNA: TGCGCCAGCAGCCGACGACTAGAAGGCAATCAGCCCCAGCATTTT. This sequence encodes CASSRRLEGNQPQHF.

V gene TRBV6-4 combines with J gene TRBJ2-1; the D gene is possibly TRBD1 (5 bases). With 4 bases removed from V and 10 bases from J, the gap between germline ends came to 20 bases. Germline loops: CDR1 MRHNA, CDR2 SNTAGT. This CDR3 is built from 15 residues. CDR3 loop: CASSATGFPPWEQFF. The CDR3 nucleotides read TGTGCCAGCAGTGCCACAGGCTTCCCCCCCTGGGAGCAGTTCTTC.

The CDR3 DNA follows: TGTGCCACCAGCGACAGGGGGCGGGATAATGAAAAACTGTTTTTT. Translation: CATSDRGRDNEKLFF. The gene calls are TRBV15 and TRBJ1-4, with TRBD1 matching 10 bases. J was trimmed by 4 bases and V by 5 bases; bases with no gene match: 4. The CDR3 spans 15 residues. CDR1 and CDR2 from the germline V gene are LNHNV and YYDKDF (reference sequence).

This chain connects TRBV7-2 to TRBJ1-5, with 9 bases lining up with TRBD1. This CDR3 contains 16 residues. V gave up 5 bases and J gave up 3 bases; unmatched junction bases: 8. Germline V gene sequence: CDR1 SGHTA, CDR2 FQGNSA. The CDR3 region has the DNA TGTGCCAGCAGCCCAGGGGGACAGGGTTACAATCAGCCCCAGCATTTT. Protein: CASSPGGQGYNQPQHF. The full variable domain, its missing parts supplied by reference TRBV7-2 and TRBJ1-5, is GAGVSQSPSNKVTEKGKDVELRCDPISGHTALYWYRQSLGQGLEFLIYFQGNSAPDKSGLPSDRFSAERTGGSVSTLTIQRTQQEDSAVYLCASSPGGQGYNQPQHFGDGTRLSIL.

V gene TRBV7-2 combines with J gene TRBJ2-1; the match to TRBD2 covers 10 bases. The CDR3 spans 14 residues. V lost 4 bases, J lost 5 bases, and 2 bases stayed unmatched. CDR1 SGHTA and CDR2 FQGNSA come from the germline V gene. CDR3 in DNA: TGTGCCAGCAGCTCCGGACTAGCGGACAATGAGCAGTTCTTC. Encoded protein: CASSSGLADNEQFF.

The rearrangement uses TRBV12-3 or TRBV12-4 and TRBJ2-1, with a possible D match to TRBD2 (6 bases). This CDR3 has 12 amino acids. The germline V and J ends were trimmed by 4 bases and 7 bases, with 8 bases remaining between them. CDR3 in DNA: TGTGCCAGCAGTTGGGGGGATAATGAGCAGTTCTTC. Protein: CASSWGDNEQFF.

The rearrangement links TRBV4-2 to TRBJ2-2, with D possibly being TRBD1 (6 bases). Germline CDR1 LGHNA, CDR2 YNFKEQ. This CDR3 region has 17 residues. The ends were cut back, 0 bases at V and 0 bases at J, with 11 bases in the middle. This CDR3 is CASSQDPAGANTGELFF. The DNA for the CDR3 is TGTGCCAGCAGCCAAGATCCGGCAGGGGCGAACACCGGGGAGCTGTTTTTT.

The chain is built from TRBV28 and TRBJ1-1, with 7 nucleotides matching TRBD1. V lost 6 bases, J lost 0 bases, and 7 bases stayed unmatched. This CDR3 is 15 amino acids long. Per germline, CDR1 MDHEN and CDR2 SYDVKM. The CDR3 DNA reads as TGTGCCAGCAGCCCCACGGGACAGCTGAACACTGAAGCTTTCTTT. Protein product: CASSPTGQLNTEAFF.

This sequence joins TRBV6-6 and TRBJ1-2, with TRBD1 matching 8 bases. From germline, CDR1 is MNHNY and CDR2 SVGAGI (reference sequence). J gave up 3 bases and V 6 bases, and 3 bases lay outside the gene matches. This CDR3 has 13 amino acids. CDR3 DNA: TGTGCCAGCAGCTCGACAGGGGACTATGGCTACACCTTC. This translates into CASSSTGDYGYTF.

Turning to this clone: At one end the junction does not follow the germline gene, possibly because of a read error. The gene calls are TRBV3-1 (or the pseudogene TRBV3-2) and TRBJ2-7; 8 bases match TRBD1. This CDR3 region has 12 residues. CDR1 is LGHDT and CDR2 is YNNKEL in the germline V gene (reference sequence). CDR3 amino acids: CAISRGPGEQYF. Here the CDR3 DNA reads TGTGCCATCAGCAGGGGGCCGGGCGAGCAGTACTTC.

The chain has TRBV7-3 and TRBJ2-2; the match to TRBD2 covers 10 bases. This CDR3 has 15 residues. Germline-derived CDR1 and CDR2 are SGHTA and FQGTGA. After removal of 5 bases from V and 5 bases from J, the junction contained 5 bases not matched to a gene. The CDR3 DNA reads TGTGCCAGCAGCCGGGGACTAGCGTCTACCGGGGAGCTGTTTTTT. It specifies CASSRGLASTGELFF. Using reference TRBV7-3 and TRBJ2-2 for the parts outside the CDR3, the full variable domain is GAGVSQTPSNKVTEKGKYVELRCDPISGHTALYWYRQSLGQGPEFLIYFQGTGAADDSGLPNDRFFAVRPEGSVSTLKIQRTERGDSAVYLCASSRGLASTGELFFGEGSRLTVL.

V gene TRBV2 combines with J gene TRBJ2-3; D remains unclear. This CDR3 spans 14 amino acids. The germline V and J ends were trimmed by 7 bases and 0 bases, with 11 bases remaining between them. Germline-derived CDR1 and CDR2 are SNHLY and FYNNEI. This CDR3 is CASTRLTSTDTQYF. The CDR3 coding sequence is TGTGCCAGCACACGACTTACTAGCACAGATACGCAGTATTTT.

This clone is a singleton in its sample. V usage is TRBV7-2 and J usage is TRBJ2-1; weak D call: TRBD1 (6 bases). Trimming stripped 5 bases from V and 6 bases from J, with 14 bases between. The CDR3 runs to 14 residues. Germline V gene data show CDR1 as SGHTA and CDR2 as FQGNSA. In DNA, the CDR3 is TGTGCCAGCAGCACCGGAAACAGGGCCAATGAGCAGTTCTTC. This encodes CASSTGNRANEQFF.

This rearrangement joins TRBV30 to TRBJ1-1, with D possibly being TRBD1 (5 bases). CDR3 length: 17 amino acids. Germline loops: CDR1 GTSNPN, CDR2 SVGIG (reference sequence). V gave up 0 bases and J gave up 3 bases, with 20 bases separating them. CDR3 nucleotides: TGTGCCTGGAGTGTATTGTCCACCGGGGGGAGGTACACTGAAGCTTTCTTT. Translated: CAWSVLSTGGRYTEAFF.

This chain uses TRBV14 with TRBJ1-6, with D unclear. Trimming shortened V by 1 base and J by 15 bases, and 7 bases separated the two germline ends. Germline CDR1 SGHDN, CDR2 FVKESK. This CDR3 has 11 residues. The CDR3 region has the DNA TGTGCCAGCAGCCAAGGGCATATCCTCCACTTT. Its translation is CASSQGHILHF.

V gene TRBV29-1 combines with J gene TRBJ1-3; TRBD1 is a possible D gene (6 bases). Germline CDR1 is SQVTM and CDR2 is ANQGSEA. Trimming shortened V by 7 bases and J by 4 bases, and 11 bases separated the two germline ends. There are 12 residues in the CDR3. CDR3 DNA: TGCAGCGGGGGGGACACCGGAAACACCATATATTTT. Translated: CSGGDTGNTIYF.